Given below is one T cell receptor beta chain in context. Its antigen has not been determined. There are no base qualities to consult, and no much larger clone falls within one base. Library prep was done by the immunoSEQ multiplex PCR assay. TCRdb stores this immuneACCESS table with in-frame sequences only. Part of the clones is absent; in the studies checked, under half of the shortfall reflects unresolved V genes, and no reason is known for the rest. The sample data list some 32,000 clones, and around 79% of these were observed just once. The ten biggest clones cover 3% to 4% of the sample. The CDR3 sequence holds 14 residues, the cysteine and phenylalanine included. Kept here is only the CDR3 DNA, which spans 42 bases and is read in frame from base 1. Looking up the germline V gene (reference sequence) yields CDR1 GTSNPN and CDR2 SVGIG. V is clipped by 1 base and J by 4 bases, and the sequence between their germline boundaries is 10 bases long.

For TCR Vbeta sequencing, memory CD4+ T cells were sorted ex vivo from the peripheral blood of both healthy controls and narcolepsy patients. This entry belongs to a study of T cells in narcolepsy (dated by TCRdb to between 2018 and 2020). About the full investigation: The study enrolled patients with narcolepsy type 1 or type 2 (NT1, NT2) together with healthy control donors. To look for autoreactive T cells in narcolepsy patients that target self-antigens of hypocretin neurons (hypocretin, TRIB2), the study used TCR Vbeta sequencing to follow clonotypes in blood and CSF.

Overall results and qualifications from the work: Numbers of sequenced blood memory CD4+ clonotypes were comparable, with averages of about 41,000 in patients and fewer than 35,000 in controls. HCRT-specific and TRIB2-specific autoreactive clonotypes were highlighted in plots that compared CD4+ T cell clonotypes in CSF versus blood from the same patient. Autoreactive clonotypes were reported to be detected serially in the blood of the same patients and of different patients, but not in the blood of healthy controls. No sequences matching autoreactive T cell clones were present in some of the blood memory CD4+ repertoires from patients and controls.

Input material: memory (CD45RA-) CD4+ T cells from blood. In the paper's terms, the cell subset or site label means: memory T cells sorted ex vivo from peripheral blood. The sequence joins TRBV30 to TRBJ2-2; matching of 6 bases hints at TRBD1 as the D gene. The TCR comes from a human donor in good health. The DNA sequence is given as TGTGCCTGGAGTGAGGGGGATGGCACCGGGGAGCTGTTTTTT. Its translation reads: CAWSEGDGTGELFF.